This is a list of T cell receptor beta chains from one sample in a study of T-cell reconstitution after alpha-beta-depleted transplantation in children. Each CDR3 protein gets one entry after TCRdb re-called the PCR reads with MiXCR. The profile shows around 700,000 distinct CDR3 sequences, about an eighth of them singletons. The material was PBMCs, obtained before TCRalphabeta/CD19-depleted stem cell transplant. The receptor source for this set is a girl aged 2 to 10 with congenital amegakaryocytic thrombocytopenia, due to receive a stem cell transplant. Both conserved end residues are part of each CDR3. A D gene is named only where the DNA matches it firmly. Not all rows give a size; the values are once, few, many and, for expanded clones, a class.

d_gene | j_gene | abundance | v_gene | CDR3nt | CDR3aa
. | TRBJ2-1 | many | TRBV11-2 | TGTGCCAGCAGCTCGAACACCTACAATGAGCAGTTCTTC | CASSSNTYNEQFF
. | TRBJ2-2 | many | TRBV5-5 | TGTGCCAGCAGTCCCTCGTGGGGGACGAACACCGGGGAGCTGTTTTTT | CASSPSWGTNTGELFF
. | TRBJ2-3 | . | TRBV4-1 | TGCGCCAGCAGCCTGCCGGGAGTGGATACGCAGTATTTT | CASSLPGVDTQYF
TRBD2 | TRBJ2-2 | many | TRBV5-5 | TGTGCCAGCAGCTTGGCCTTGACTAGCATCACCGGGGAGCTGTTTTTT | CASSLALTSITGELFF
TRBD2 | TRBJ2-3 | . | TRBV29-1 | TGCAGCGTGGTCGGGGGACTAGCTCACGAGCAGGTCACAGATACGCAGTATTTT | CSVVGGLAHEQVTDTQYF
. | TRBJ1-5 | many | TRBV28 | TGTGCCAGCATTAGGGGGGAGGTGGGTCAGCCCCAGCATTTT | CASIRGEVGQPQHF
. | TRBJ1-6 | . | TRBV6-5 | TGTGCCAGCAGCCGTGACGAGAAACGTTCACCCCTCCACTTT | CASSRDEKRSPLHF
. | TRBJ1-2 | few | TRBV20-1 | TGCAGTGCTAGCCCCAGGACAGCGAACTATGGCTACACCTTC | CSASPRTANYGYTF
. | TRBJ2-2 | few | TRBV15 | TGTGCCACCAGCAGAGAAATGGGCACCGGGGAGCTGTTTTTT | CATSREMGTGELFF
TRBD2 | TRBJ2-1 | many | TRBV5-1 | TGCGCCAGCAGCTTGGTGGGACTAGCGCTCAATGAGCAGTTCTTC | CASSLVGLALNEQFF
TRBD1 | TRBJ1-5 | many | TRBV4-2 | TGTGCCAGCAGCCTGACACAGGGCCTTATACGACAGGGTCAGCCCCAGCATTTT | CASSLTQGLIRQGQPQHF
. | TRBJ1-2 | many | TRBV5-1 | TGCGCCAGCAGCTTGGATTACGGTTACGGCTACACCTTC | CASSLDYGYGYTF
. | TRBJ2-5 | many | TRBV29-1 | TGCAGCGTCGAATATAAGGCTCAAGGAGAGACCCAGTACTTC | CSVEYKAQGETQYF
TRBD2 | TRBJ2-3 | . | TRBV11-2 | TGTGCCAGCAGCTTAGATTTTCGGATAGCGGGAGTTTCAAATACGCAGTATTTT | CASSLDFRIAGVSNTQYF
. | TRBJ2-7 | few | TRBV12-3/TRBV12-4 | TGTGCCAGCAGTAACCGCAGGGGATGGTACGAGCAGTACTTC | CASSNRRGWYEQYF
TRBD1 | TRBJ2-3 | . | TRBV5-1 | TGCGCCAGCAGCGTACGCCGGGACAGGGCGAGCACAGATACGCAGTATTTT | CASSVRRDRASTDTQYF
. | TRBJ2-7 | few | TRBV5-1 | TGCGCCAGCAGCTCGGAGGAGGGGAGCTACGAGCAGTACTTC | CASSSEEGSYEQYF
. | TRBJ2-1 | . | TRBV29-1 | TGCAGCGTTGAACCAGCCAATGAGCAGTTCTTC | CSVEPANEQFF
. | TRBJ2-1 | . | TRBV20-1 | TGCAGTGCCCTAGACTCTCCAGGTGAGCAGTTCTTC | CSALDSPGEQFF
. | TRBJ2-1 | many | TRBV7-9 | TGTGCCAGCAGCAGACGATGGGCCGACCCAGACAATGAGCAGTTCTTC | CASSRRWADPDNEQFF
TRBD1 | TRBJ2-3 | . | TRBV12-3/TRBV12-4 | TGTGCCAGCAGGACGGGACAGGCCAACGTCTGGGCGCAGTATTTT | CASRTGQANVWAQYF
TRBD1 | TRBJ1-1 | many | TRBV5-1 | TGCGCCAGCAGCTCCGACAGGGCGGACACTGAAGCTTTCTTT | CASSSDRADTEAFF
TRBD2 | TRBJ2-3 | many | TRBV5-1 | TGCGCCAGCAGCAATTTAGCGGGAGAGGTAGATACGCAGTATTTT | CASSNLAGEVDTQYF
. | TRBJ2-2 | few | TRBV19 | TGTGCCAGTAGTATCGGCAGGGACACCGGGGAGCTGTTTTTT | CASSIGRDTGELFF
. | TRBJ2-7 | . | TRBV5-1 | TGCGCCAGCAGCGAGCCCGGGACGGGTTCCTACGAGCAGTACTTC | CASSEPGTGSYEQYF
. | TRBJ1-2 | few | TRBV5-1 | TGCGCCAGCAGCTTGGACCAGGGGCGAGACTATGGCTACACCTTC | CASSLDQGRDYGYTF